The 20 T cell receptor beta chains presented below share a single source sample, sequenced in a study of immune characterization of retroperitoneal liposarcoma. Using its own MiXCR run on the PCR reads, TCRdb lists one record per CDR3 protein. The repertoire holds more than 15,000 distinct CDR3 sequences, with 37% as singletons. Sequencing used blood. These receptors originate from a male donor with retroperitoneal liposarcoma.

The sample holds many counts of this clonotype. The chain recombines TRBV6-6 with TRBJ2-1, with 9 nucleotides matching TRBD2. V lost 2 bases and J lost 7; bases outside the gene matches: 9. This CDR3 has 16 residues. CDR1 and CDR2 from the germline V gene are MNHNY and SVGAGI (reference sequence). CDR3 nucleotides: TGTGCCAGCAGTTACATTCACGCGACTAGCGGAAATGAGCAGTTCTTC. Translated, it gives CASSYIHATSGNEQFF.

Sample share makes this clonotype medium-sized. CDR3 amino acids: CASSDPRDRGEETQFF. CDR3 DNA: TGTGCCAGCAGTGACCCGAGGGACAGGGGGGAAGAGACCCAGTTCTTC. The V and J genes are TRBV6-1 and TRBJ2-1, with TRBD1 matching 11 bases. Germline V CDR1 and CDR2: MNHNS, SASEGT. This CDR3 contains 16 residues. The ends lost 3 bases at V and 13 bases at J; junction bases unmatched: 14.

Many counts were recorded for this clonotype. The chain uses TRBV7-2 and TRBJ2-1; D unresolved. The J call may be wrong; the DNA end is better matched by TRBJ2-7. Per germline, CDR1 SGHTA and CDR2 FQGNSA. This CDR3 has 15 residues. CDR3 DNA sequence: TGTGCCAGCAGCCGGACGTCAAGCTCCTACAATGAGCAGTACTTC. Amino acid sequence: CASSRTSSSYNEQYF.

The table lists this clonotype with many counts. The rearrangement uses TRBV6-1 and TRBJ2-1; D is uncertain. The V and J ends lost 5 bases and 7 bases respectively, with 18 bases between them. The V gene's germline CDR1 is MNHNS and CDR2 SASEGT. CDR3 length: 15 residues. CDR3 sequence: CASSWGTKARNEQFF. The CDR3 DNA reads TGTGCCAGCAGTTGGGGAACCAAGGCTAGGAATGAGCAGTTCTTC.

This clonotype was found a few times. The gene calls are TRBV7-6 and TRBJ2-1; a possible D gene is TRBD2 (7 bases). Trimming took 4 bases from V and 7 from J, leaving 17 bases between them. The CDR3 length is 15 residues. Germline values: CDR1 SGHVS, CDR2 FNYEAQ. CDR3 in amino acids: CASSSGGGFLNEQFF. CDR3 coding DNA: TGTGCCAGCAGCTCGGGGGGCGGCTTCTTGAATGAGCAGTTCTTC.

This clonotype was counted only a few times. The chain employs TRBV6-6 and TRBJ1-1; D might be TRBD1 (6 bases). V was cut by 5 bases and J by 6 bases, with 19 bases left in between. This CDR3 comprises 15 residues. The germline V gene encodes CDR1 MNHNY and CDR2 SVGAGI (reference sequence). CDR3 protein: CASSHEQGSGAEAFF. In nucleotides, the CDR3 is TGTGCCAGCAGTCACGAACAGGGATCGGGGGCTGAAGCTTTCTTT.

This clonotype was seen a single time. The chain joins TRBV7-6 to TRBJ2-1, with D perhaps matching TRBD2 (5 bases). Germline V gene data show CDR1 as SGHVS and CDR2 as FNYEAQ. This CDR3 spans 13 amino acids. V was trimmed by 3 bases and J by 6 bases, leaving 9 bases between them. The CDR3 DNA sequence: TGTGCCAGCAGCTTGCTAGGAGGCAATGAGCAGTTCTTC. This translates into CASSLLGGNEQFF.

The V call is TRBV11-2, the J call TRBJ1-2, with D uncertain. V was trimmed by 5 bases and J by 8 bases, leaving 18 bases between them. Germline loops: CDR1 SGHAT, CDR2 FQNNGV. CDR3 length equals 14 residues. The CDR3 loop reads CASSPLRPAAGYTF. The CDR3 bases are TGTGCCAGCAGCCCCCTTCGCCCAGCAGCGGGCTACACCTTC.

The CDR3 region has the DNA TGTGCCAGCAGTGACAGAAGCACCGGGGAGCTGTTTTTT. It codes for CASSDRSTGELFF. The chain links TRBV6-4 to TRBJ2-2; no reliable D call. The germline CDR1 and CDR2 sequences are MRHNA and SNTAGT. Deletions cut 2 bases from V and 4 bases from J, with 5 bases between. CDR3 length: 13 residues.

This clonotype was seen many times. The DNA for the CDR3 is TGTGCCAGCAGTGAAGCGGGGGGCACAGATACGCAGTATTTT. The encoded protein is CASSEAGGTDTQYF. The chain employs TRBV6-4 and TRBJ2-3; 8 bases align to TRBD2. V was pared by 3 bases and J by 1 base, with 0 bases of the junction left unmatched. Germline V CDR1 and CDR2: MRHNA, SNTAGT. The CDR3 totals 14 residues.

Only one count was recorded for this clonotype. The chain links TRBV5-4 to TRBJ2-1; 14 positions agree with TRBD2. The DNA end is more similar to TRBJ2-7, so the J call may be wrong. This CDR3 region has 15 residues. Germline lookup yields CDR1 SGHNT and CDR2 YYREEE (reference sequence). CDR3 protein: CASSSGTSGSNEQYF. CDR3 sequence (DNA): TGTGCCAGCAGCTCGGGGACTAGCGGGAGCAATGAGCAGTACTTC.

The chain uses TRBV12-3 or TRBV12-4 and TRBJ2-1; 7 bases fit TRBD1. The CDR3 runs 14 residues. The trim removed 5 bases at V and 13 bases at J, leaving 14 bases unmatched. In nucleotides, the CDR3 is TGTGCCAGCAGTCTCCCGGACAGGCTAGAGACCCAGTTCTTC. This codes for CASSLPDRLETQFF.

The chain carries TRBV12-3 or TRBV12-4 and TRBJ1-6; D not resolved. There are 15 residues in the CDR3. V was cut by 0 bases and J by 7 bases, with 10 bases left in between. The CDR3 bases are TGTGCCAGCAGTTTAGCGACTGCGGGGAATTCACCCCTCCACTTT. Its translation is CASSLATAGNSPLHF.

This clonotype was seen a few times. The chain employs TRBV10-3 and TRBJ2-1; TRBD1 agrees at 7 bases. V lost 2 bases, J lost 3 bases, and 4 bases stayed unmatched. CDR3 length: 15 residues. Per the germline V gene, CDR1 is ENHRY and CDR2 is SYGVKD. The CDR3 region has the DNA TGTGCCATCAGTGAGATGTCAGGGGGCTACAATGAGCAGTTCTTC. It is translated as CAISEMSGGYNEQFF.

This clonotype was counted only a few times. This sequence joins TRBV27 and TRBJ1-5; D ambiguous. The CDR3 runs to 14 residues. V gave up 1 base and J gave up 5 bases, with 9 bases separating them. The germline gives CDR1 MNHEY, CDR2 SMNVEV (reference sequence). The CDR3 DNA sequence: TGTGCCAGCAGTTTATACCCTCGGCATCAGCCCCAGCATTTT. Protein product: CASSLYPRHQPQHF.

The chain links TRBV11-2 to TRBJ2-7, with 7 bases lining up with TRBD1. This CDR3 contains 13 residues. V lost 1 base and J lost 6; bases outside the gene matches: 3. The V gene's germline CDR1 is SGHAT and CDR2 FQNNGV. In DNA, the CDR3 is TGTGCCAGCAGCTTAGGCAGACAGGGCGAGCAGTACTTC. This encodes CASSLGRQGEQYF.

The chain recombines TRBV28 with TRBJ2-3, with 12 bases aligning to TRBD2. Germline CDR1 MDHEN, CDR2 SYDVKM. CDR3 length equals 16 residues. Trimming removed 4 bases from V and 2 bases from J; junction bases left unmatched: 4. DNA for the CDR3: TGTGCCAGCAGTTCCACTAGCGGGGGGTACACAGATACGCAGTATTTT. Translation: CASSSTSGGYTDTQYF.

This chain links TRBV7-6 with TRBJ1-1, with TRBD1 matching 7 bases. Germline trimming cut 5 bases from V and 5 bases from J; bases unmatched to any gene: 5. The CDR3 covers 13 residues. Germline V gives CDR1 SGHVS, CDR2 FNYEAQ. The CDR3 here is CASSTGVETEAFF. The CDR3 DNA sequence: TGTGCCAGCAGCACAGGGGTTGAAACTGAAGCTTTCTTT.

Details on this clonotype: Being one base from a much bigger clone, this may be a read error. Written as DNA, the CDR3 is TGTGCCAGCAGCTTAGATCGGCGGATCCCGGACGGGCAGTACTTC. It is translated as CASSLDRRIPDGQYF. The rearrangement uses TRBV7-2 and TRBJ2-1; D not certain. The J call may be incorrect, as the DNA end agrees better with TRBJ2-7. CDR1 and CDR2 from the germline V gene are SGHTA and FQGNSA. The CDR3 runs to 15 residues.

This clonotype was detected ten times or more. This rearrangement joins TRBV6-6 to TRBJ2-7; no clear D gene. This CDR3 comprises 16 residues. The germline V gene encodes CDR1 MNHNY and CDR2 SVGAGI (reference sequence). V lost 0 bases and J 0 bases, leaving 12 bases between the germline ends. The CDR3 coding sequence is TGTGCCAGCAGTTACTCGACGGTAACTGTCTCCTACGAGCAGTACTTC. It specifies CASSYSTVTVSYEQYF.